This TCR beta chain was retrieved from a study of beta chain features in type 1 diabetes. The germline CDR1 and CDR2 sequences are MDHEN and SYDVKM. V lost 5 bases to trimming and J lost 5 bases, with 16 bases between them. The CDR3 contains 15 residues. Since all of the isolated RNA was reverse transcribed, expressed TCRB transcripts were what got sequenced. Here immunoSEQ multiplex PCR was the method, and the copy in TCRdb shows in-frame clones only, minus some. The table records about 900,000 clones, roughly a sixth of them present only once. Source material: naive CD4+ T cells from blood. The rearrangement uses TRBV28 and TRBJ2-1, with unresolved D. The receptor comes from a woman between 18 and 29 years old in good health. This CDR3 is CASSHRGAPHNEQFF. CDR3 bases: TGTGCCAGCAGTCACAGAGGCGCTCCACACAATGAGCAGTTCTTC. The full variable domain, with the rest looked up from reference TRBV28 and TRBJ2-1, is DVKVTQSSRYLVKRTGEKVFLECVQDMDHENMFWYRQDPGLGLRLIYFSYDVKMKEKGDIPEGYSVSREKKERFSLILESASTNQTSMYLCASSHRGAPHNEQFFGPGTRLTVL.